This T cell receptor (beta chain) was captured by sequencing in a study of T-cell reconstitution after alpha-beta-depleted transplantation in children. Study-wide results and limits: It was newly produced T cells that mostly accounted for T-cell counts and diversity one year after transplant. Surviving recipient cells, namely T cells and thymic progenitors, were the source of high day-60 TCRbeta diversity in some patients. About two months after transplant, alpha-beta T cells reportedly came from several hundred expanded graft clones.

A library of TCRbeta sequences, prepared with unique molecular identifiers, was generated. TCRdb re-called the PCR reads with MiXCR, one entry per CDR3 protein. The data show around 80,000 distinct CDR3 sequences, 18% seen once. Deletions cut 7 bases from V and 5 bases from J, with 26 bases between. Germline lookup yields CDR1 SGHVS and CDR2 FQNEAQ. The CDR3 extends over 17 amino acids. This clonotype was found many times. Its target is unknown. The rearrangement uses TRBV7-8 and TRBJ2-5; possible D gene TRBD2, 5 bases. The specimen was PBMCs, mostly from graft donor cells, collected 360 days after TCRalphabeta/CD19-depleted stem cell transplant. This TCR derives from a male patient aged 2-9 years who had a stem cell transplant for acute lymphoblastic leukemia, so the T cells may come from the graft donor. CDR3 region: CASTSKRVAKAIETQYF. For the CDR3, the DNA is TGTGCCAGCACCTCTAAGAGGGTAGCGAAGGCGATCGAGACCCAGTACTTC.